These 26 T cell receptor beta chains were sequenced from one sample in a study of T-cell memory formation after mild COVID-19. TCRdb reprocessed the 5' RACE reads with MiXCR, giving one entry per CDR3 protein. Found here are under 50,000 distinct CDR3 sequences, 25% to 30% of them singletons; the top ten hold 35% to 50%. The sample consisted of PBMCs or a T cell subset sorted from them (not recorded which). The receptors were sampled from a man aged 18 to 29 who had mild COVID-19 (a few samples of this study predate the infection). Cell type and time point are not known.

This rearrangement joins TRBV12-3 or TRBV12-4 to TRBJ2-2; 7 positions match TRBD1. This CDR3 comprises 15 residues. J was trimmed by 5 bases and V by 6 bases; bases with no gene match: 9. The CDR3 is CASSPRDRGTGELFF. The CDR3 DNA reads TGTGCCAGCAGCCCTCGGGACAGAGGAACCGGGGAGCTGTTTTTT.

This clonotype has only a few counts. The chain recombines TRBV28 with TRBJ2-1, with 10 bases identical to TRBD2. Germline V gene sequence: CDR1 MDHEN, CDR2 SYDVKM. With V trimmed by 3 bases and J by 7 bases, 6 bases remained unmatched. This CDR3 is 15 amino acids long. The CDR3 nucleotides read TGTGCCAGCAGTTTCCCTAGCGGGGGTCTTAATGAGCAGTTCTTC. This gives the protein CASSFPSGGLNEQFF.

J is TRBJ1-5 and V is TRBV6-5; D unresolved. Germline values: CDR1 MNHEY, CDR2 SVGAGI. The CDR3 totals 13 residues. Trimming stripped 6 bases from V and 6 bases from J, with 12 bases between. CDR3 sequence (DNA): TGTGCCAGCAGCCCTAGGGATACTCAGCCCCAGCATTTT. It is translated as CASSPRDTQPQHF.

V usage is TRBV2 and J usage is TRBJ2-3; D tentatively reads TRBD1 or TRBD2 (5 bases each). V lost 6 bases and J lost 7, with 32 bases in between. The CDR3 has 19 residues. Germline CDR1 and CDR2: SNHLY and FYNNEI. The CDR3 spells CASRTTYPTPGPVEYTQYF. In nucleotides, the CDR3 is TGTGCCAGCAGGACTACATACCCTACGCCGGGACCCGTGGAGTATACGCAGTATTTT. The whole variable domain, remainder taken from reference TRBV2 and TRBJ2-3, is EPEVTQTPSHQVTQMGQEVILRCVPISNHLYFYWYRQILGQKVEFLVSFYNNEISEKSEIFDDQFSVERPDGSNFTLKIRSTKLEDSAMYFCASRTTYPTPGPVEYTQYFGPGTRLTVL.

This clonotype has just a few counts. The chain has TRBV5-1 and TRBJ2-5; perhaps TRBD1 as D (5 bases). V shed 2 bases and J shed 4 bases, with 6 bases lying between them. The V gene's germline CDR1 is SGHRS and CDR2 YFSETQ. The length of the CDR3 is 12 residues. CDR3 in amino acids: CASSFRAETQYF. The CDR3 DNA sequence: TGCGCCAGCAGCTTCAGGGCAGAGACCCAGTACTTC.

This clonotype was picked up a small number of times. The genes are TRBV4-1 and TRBJ2-7; D not resolved. Between the trimmed V and J ends, which lost 1 base and 3 bases, there was a span of 13 bases. This CDR3 spans 15 amino acids. Germline CDR1 is MGHRA and CDR2 is YSYEKL. The DNA of the CDR3 is TGCGCCAGCAGCCAAGCACACCCCGGAATCTACGAGCAGTACGTC. Its translation is CASSQAHPGIYEQYV.

This clonotype was observed a few times. This sequence joins TRBV4-1 and TRBJ2-3; 10 bases agree with TRBD2. The CDR3 covers 18 residues. V shed 1 base, J shed 6 bases, and the junction held 13 bases outside the gene matches. Germline CDR1 reads MGHRA; CDR2 reads YSYEKL. This CDR3 is CASSQGSRAGGPGDTQYF. The CDR3 nucleotides are TGCGCCAGCAGCCAAGGCAGTCGAGCGGGGGGGCCAGGGGATACGCAGTATTTT.

In DNA form, the CDR3 reads TGCAGTGCTCATGGGGGGCTAGCGGGGAGCTCCTACGAGCAGTACTTC. Translation: CSAHGGLAGSSYEQYF. The chain has TRBV20-1 and TRBJ2-7; 9 bases align to TRBD2. Trimming at V came to 5 bases and at J to 0 bases, leaving 11 bases not matched to a gene. Germline CDR1 reads DFQATT; CDR2 reads SNEGSKA (reference sequence). This CDR3 comprises 16 residues.

The chain joins TRBV4-2 to TRBJ2-3; no reliable D call. There are 15 residues in the CDR3. Trimming left V 0 bases short and J 5 bases short, with 12 bases between. The germline gives CDR1 LGHNA, CDR2 YNFKEQ. Here the CDR3 DNA reads TGTGCCAGCAGCCAAGATTTGCGCCAAGGAGATACGCAGTATTTT. Translation: CASSQDLRQGDTQYF.

The V and J genes are TRBV11-2 and TRBJ2-2; 7 bases are shared with TRBD1. Germline V gene data show CDR1 as SGHAT and CDR2 as FQNNGV. The ends lost 1 base at V and 2 bases at J; junction bases unmatched: 7. The CDR3 consists of 17 residues. The CDR3 spells CASSLATGPYNTGELFF. In nucleotides, the CDR3 is TGTGCCAGCAGCTTAGCGACAGGGCCCTACAACACCGGGGAGCTGTTTTTT.

This clonotype was detected only a few times. V gene TRBV11-2 combines with J gene TRBJ2-1, with D perhaps TRBD1 (5 bases). Germline CDR1 and CDR2: SGHAT and FQNNGV. The CDR3 runs 13 residues. The germline V and J ends were trimmed by 1 base and 8 bases, with 9 bases remaining between them. CDR3 nucleotides: TGTGCCAGCAGCTTAGGTGGGGCCTATGAGCAGTTCTTC. Its protein is CASSLGGAYEQFF.

V and J are TRBV7-9 and TRBJ2-7; D not certain. CDR1 and CDR2 (germline): SEHNR, FQNEAQ (reference sequence). The CDR3 is 14 residues long. V was clipped by 3 bases and J by 2 bases, with 11 bases between them. CDR3 protein: CASSFVRGAYEQYF. CDR3 sequence (DNA): TGTGCCAGCAGCTTCGTCCGCGGAGCCTACGAGCAGTACTTC.

This chain connects TRBV4-1 to TRBJ2-7; D possibly corresponds to TRBD1 (5 bases). Trimming took off 2 bases at V and 5 bases at J, with 13 bases between the two ends. Germline CDR1 reads MGHRA; CDR2 reads YSYEKL. The CDR3 extends over 14 amino acids. CDR3 sequence (DNA): TGCGCCAGCAGCCAAAATTGGGGCGACAACGAGCAGTACGTC. Residues: CASSQNWGDNEQYV.

This sequence joins TRBV12-3 or TRBV12-4 and TRBJ2-5, with TRBD1 as a possible D gene (5 bases). This CDR3 comprises 14 residues. V was clipped by 6 bases and J by 2 bases, with 13 bases between them. The CDR3 reads CASSHSTVQETQYF. The CDR3 coding sequence is TGTGCCAGCAGCCACTCGACAGTACAAGAGACCCAGTACTTC.

V gene TRBV4-3 combines with J gene TRBJ1-4; a weak D match, TRBD1 (6 bases). Trimming shortened V by 1 base and J by 8 bases, and 14 bases separated the two germline ends. Germline assignment: CDR1 LGHNA and CDR2 YSLEER. This CDR3 is built from 15 residues. CDR3: CASSQGGGLREKLFF. The CDR3 DNA sequence: TGCGCCAGCAGCCAAGGTGGGGGGCTGCGAGAAAAACTGTTTTTT.

The rearrangement joins TRBV15 to TRBJ2-1; perhaps D is TRBD1 or TRBD2 (5 bases each). CDR1 is LNHNV, CDR2 YYDKDF, per germline (reference sequence). The CDR3 has 12 residues. The V gene lost 9 bases and the J gene lost 6 bases, with 12 bases spanning the gap. This CDR3 is CATRDGTNEQFF. CDR3 nucleotides: TGTGCCACTCGGGACGGAACCAATGAGCAGTTCTTC.

The gene calls are TRBV15 and TRBJ2-5; D may be TRBD2 (5 bases). The CDR3 extends over 16 amino acids. Germline CDR1 reads LNHNV; CDR2 reads YYDKDF (reference sequence). The germline V and J ends were trimmed by 4 bases and 5 bases, with 20 bases remaining between them. The CDR3 bases are TGTGCCACCAGCACTTCCGGGGTTGATCTAAGGGAGACCCAGTACTTC. Protein: CATSTSGVDLRETQYF. The full variable domain, with the rest looked up from reference TRBV15 and TRBJ2-5, is DAMVIQNPRYQVTQFGKPVTLSCSQTLNHNVMYWYQQKSSQAPKLLFHYYDKDFNNEADTPDNFQSRRPNTSFCFLDIRSPGLGDTAMYLCATSTSGVDLRETQYFGPGTRLLVL.

The chain is built from TRBV7-2 and TRBJ1-6; no definite D call. Trimming stripped 3 bases from V and 1 base from J, with 13 bases between. The CDR3 is made up of 17 amino acids. The V gene's germline CDR1 is SGHTA and CDR2 FQGNSA. The CDR3 spells CASSFRSRGSYNSPLHF. The CDR3 region has the DNA TGTGCCAGCAGCTTTCGTAGTAGAGGGTCCTATAATTCACCCCTCCACTTT.

The CDR3 sequence: CAIPLYEQYV. DNA of the CDR3: TGTGCCATCCCCCTATACGAGCAGTACGTC. The rearrangement links TRBV21-1 to TRBJ2-7; the table's D gene call, TRBD1, was not cross checked with the DNA. TRBV21-1 corresponds to a pseudogene. This CDR3 comprises 10 residues.

The chain uses TRBV7-9 and TRBJ2-5; no firm D call. The germline V gene has CDR1 SEHNR and CDR2 FQNEAQ (reference sequence). The V gene lost 5 bases and the J gene lost 3 bases, with 16 bases spanning the gap. The CDR3 sequence is 15 residues long. The CDR3 bases are TGTGCCAGCAGCGGACGAGACACTTTCAAAGAGACCCAGTACTTC. Its protein is CASSGRDTFKETQYF.

This clonotype has more than one count but fewer than ten. This chain connects TRBV11-1 to TRBJ2-7; D remains unclear. CDR1 SGHAT and CDR2 FQDESV come from the germline V gene (reference sequence). V was clipped by 5 bases and J by 0 bases, with 5 bases between them. This CDR3 is built from 12 residues. The CDR3: CASSPSSYEQYV. The CDR3 coding sequence is TGTGCCAGCAGCCCGAGCTCCTACGAGCAGTACGTC.

V gene TRBV4-1 combines with J gene TRBJ2-1; 10 bases align to TRBD2. This CDR3 spans 15 amino acids. Germline V gene data show CDR1 as MGHRA and CDR2 as YSYEKL. The trim removed 5 bases at V and 10 bases at J, leaving 11 bases unmatched. CDR3 sequence reads: CASSFRVLAGDEQFF. Here the CDR3 DNA reads TGCGCCAGCAGCTTCCGGGTGCTAGCGGGGGACGAGCAGTTCTTC.

The genes are TRBV7-6 and TRBJ2-2; weak D call: TRBD2 (6 bases). With 5 bases removed from V and 7 bases from J, the gap between germline ends came to 14 bases. The CDR3 runs 14 residues. CDR1 SGHVS and CDR2 FNYEAQ come from the germline V gene. The CDR3 here is CASSLDYLGGELFF. DNA of the CDR3: TGTGCCAGCAGCCTGGACTACCTCGGCGGGGAGCTGTTTTTT.

Many counts were recorded for this clonotype. This sequence joins TRBV5-6 and TRBJ2-5, with TRBD1 identical over 7 bases. CDR1 and CDR2 (germline): SGHDT, YYEEEE. The CDR3 spans 14 residues. The V gene end was trimmed by 2 bases and the J gene end by 5 bases; junction bases not matched to a gene: 6. As DNA, the CDR3 is TGTGCCAGCAGCTTTGAGGGGGCATGGGAGACCCAGTACTTC. It yields the protein CASSFEGAWETQYF.

This chain uses TRBV27 with TRBJ2-7, with no clear D. The length of the CDR3 is 17 residues. Germline V gene data show CDR1 as MNHEY and CDR2 as SMNVEV (reference sequence). The ends were cut back, 1 base at V and 2 bases at J, with 18 bases in the middle. The CDR3 here is CASSLLTDMGNTYEQYF. The CDR3 nucleotides are TGTGCCAGCAGTTTATTGACCGATATGGGGAACACCTACGAGCAGTACTTC.

The chain uses TRBV6-5 and TRBJ1-6; TRBD1 matches 8 bases. This CDR3 contains 14 residues. V shed 7 bases and J 5 bases; nucleotides not matched to a gene: 4. CDR1 and CDR2 (germline): MNHEY, SVGAGI. The CDR3: CASTRGPDNSPLHF. As DNA, the CDR3 is TGTGCCAGCACCAGGGGGCCCGATAATTCACCCCTCCACTTT.